A single sample is the source of the 30 T cell receptor beta chains below, sequenced in a study of OX40 agonist ivuxolimab in advanced cancers. The protocol used for the library was the immunoSEQ multiplex PCR assay. The table was pulled from immuneACCESS by TCRdb, which kept in-frame rearrangements only. Such tables lose some clones; where checked, under half of the loss comes from unresolved V genes, and the rest has no known cause. Counted in this sample were some 98,000 clones; about 86% of them appeared once. More than 1.4% of the sample is held by the ten biggest clonotypes. The sequences come from CD4+ or CD8+ T cells sorted from blood, collected in a trial of the OX40 agonist ivuxolimab. The receptors derive from an adult with an advanced solid tumor such as melanoma, head and neck, liver or kidney cancer.

This sequence joins TRBV28 and TRBJ1-3, with TRBD1 matching over 10 bases. Germline V gives CDR1 MDHEN, CDR2 SYDVKM. The CDR3 is made up of 17 amino acids. V trimming: 5 bases; J trimming: 1 base; junction bases outside the gene matches: 8. CDR3 region: CASSDSDRGRSGNTIYF. In DNA form, the CDR3 reads TGTGCCAGCAGTGACTCGGACAGGGGGAGGTCTGGAAACACCATATATTTT.

The chain couples TRBV7-9 to TRBJ2-3; TRBD1 is a possible D gene (5 bases). Germline CDR1 is SEHNR and CDR2 is FQNEAQ (reference sequence). The CDR3 extends over 15 amino acids. The ends were cut back, 6 bases at V and 3 bases at J, with 16 bases in the middle. CDR3 region: CASRRGGRATDTQYF. CDR3 nucleotide sequence: TGTGCCAGCAGACGCGGCGGCAGGGCGACAGATACGCAGTATTTT.

This clone turned up a few times. CDR3 bases: TGTGCCAGCAGCGTATCTGGGAACACTGAAGCTTTCTTT. Residues: CASSVSGNTEAFF. The genes are TRBV9 and TRBJ1-1; the D is unclear. V lost 1 base and J lost 1, with 5 bases in between. Germline CDR1 SGDLS, CDR2 YYNGEE. This CDR3 contains 13 residues.

V gene TRBV6-6 combines with J gene TRBJ2-7; possibly TRBD1 or TRBD2 for D (5 bases each). This CDR3 spans 14 amino acids. V was clipped by 8 bases and J by 3 bases, with 17 bases between them. Germline V CDR1 and CDR2: MNHNY, SVGAGI (reference sequence). CDR3: CASGGQGKSYEQYF. The CDR3 nucleotides read TGTGCCAGCGGGGGTCAGGGAAAGAGCTACGAGCAGTACTTC.

The genes are TRBV18 and TRBJ2-5; D is uncertain. Germline CDR1 is KGHSH and CDR2 is LQKENI. The CDR3 is 13 amino acids. Between the trimmed V and J ends, which lost 2 bases and 3 bases, there was a span of 7 bases. The CDR3 loop reads CASSPSLKETQYF. The CDR3 DNA reads TGTGCCAGCTCACCAAGTTTGAAAGAGACCCAGTACTTC.

This clone came up once. The chain employs TRBV18 and TRBJ2-2, with D perhaps matching TRBD1 (6 bases). Germline V lookup: CDR1 KGHSH, CDR2 LQKENI. CDR3 length equals 14 residues. With 6 bases removed from V and 3 bases from J, the gap between germline ends came to 11 bases. This CDR3 is CASSGQWDTGELFF. The CDR3 DNA follows: TGTGCCAGCTCCGGACAGTGGGACACCGGGGAGCTGTTTTTT.

Worth noting for this clone: Germline is not matched at one junction end, which may reflect a read error. This chain connects TRBV6-1 to TRBJ1-2; D remains ambiguous. CDR1 MNHNS and CDR2 SASEGT come from the germline V gene. This CDR3 has 13 amino acids. DNA of the CDR3: TGTGCCAGCGGTGAGGCAACCGCCGCCGGCTACACCTTC. It specifies CASGEATAAGYTF.

This chain connects TRBV4-1 to TRBJ2-5; D is perhaps TRBD2 (6 bases). The V end lost 1 base, the J end lost 7 bases, and 10 bases lay between the germline ends. Germline values: CDR1 MGHRA, CDR2 YSYEKL. The CDR3 runs 13 residues. CDR3 DNA sequence: TGCGCCAGCAGCCAAGGGGCCGGGGGGACCCAGTACTTC. Protein product: CASSQGAGGTQYF.

This clone has only a few counts. The V and J genes are TRBV30 and TRBJ1-1; D may be TRBD1 (5 bases). The CDR3 sequence is 13 residues long. V shed 0 bases and J shed 5 bases, with 10 bases lying between them. Germline CDR1 GTSNPN, CDR2 SVGIG (reference sequence). The CDR3 here is CAWSVLGGTEAFF. In DNA, the CDR3 is TGTGCCTGGAGTGTATTGGGGGGAACTGAAGCTTTCTTT.

The rearrangement uses TRBV4-3 and TRBJ2-7; D is unresolved. Germline-derived CDR1 and CDR2 are LGHNA and YSLEER. The length of the CDR3 is 13 residues. Trimming took off 0 bases at V and 7 bases at J, with 10 bases between the two ends. Here the CDR3 reads CASSQDPSSEQYF. Here the CDR3 DNA reads TGCGCCAGCAGCCAAGATCCTAGTTCGGAGCAGTACTTC.

The rearrangement joins TRBV4-1 to TRBJ2-2; the D is unclear. CDR1 is MGHRA, CDR2 YSYEKL, per germline. Trimming pared 4 bases from V and 0 bases from J, leaving 9 bases between. The CDR3 runs 15 residues. CDR3 in DNA: TGCGCCAGCAGCCGGGCAGGTGCGAACACCGGGGAGCTGTTTTTT. Protein product: CASSRAGANTGELFF.

V usage is TRBV7-6 and J usage is TRBJ2-1; 8 nucleotides line up with TRBD2. The CDR3 loop spans 20 amino acids. Trimming removed 1 base from V and 4 bases from J; junction bases left unmatched: 18. CDR1 and CDR2 (germline): SGHVS, FNYEAQ. The CDR3 DNA reads TGTGCCAGCAGCTTAGTGTCTTCTAGCGGGCTTAGAGGTACTTACAATGAGCAGTTCTTC. Protein product: CASSLVSSSGLRGTYNEQFF.

The chain uses TRBV7-2 and TRBJ2-7; weak D call: TRBD1 (6 bases). Germline values: CDR1 SGHTA, CDR2 FQGNSA. V dropped 3 bases and J dropped 0 bases, with 9 bases sitting between them. The CDR3 consists of 14 residues. The CDR3 sequence: CASSLDSASYEQYF. CDR3 bases: TGTGCCAGCAGCTTGGACAGCGCCTCCTACGAGCAGTACTTC.

V is TRBV19 and J is TRBJ2-7; TRBD1 matches 9 bases. J gave up 4 bases and V 9 bases, and 7 bases lay outside the gene matches. Germline V gene lookup returns CDR1 LNHDA and CDR2 SQIVND (reference sequence). The CDR3 sequence is 13 residues long. DNA for the CDR3: TGTGCCAGCGCCGGGACAGGGTGGTACGAGCAGTACTTC. Translation gives CASAGTGWYEQYF.

This sequence joins TRBV27 and TRBJ1-2; D perhaps matches TRBD1 (5 bases). The CDR3 covers 15 residues. Germline V gene lookup returns CDR1 MNHEY and CDR2 SMNVEV (reference sequence). Trimming cost V 6 bases and J 4 bases, with 18 bases left between them. CDR3 nucleotide sequence: TGTGCCAGCAGGCCAGCTTTAGGGGACGGCTATGGCTACACCTTC. Its translation: CASRPALGDGYGYTF.

This clone was observed once. This chain connects TRBV28 to TRBJ2-7; D might be TRBD1 or TRBD2, each matching 6 bases. The CDR3 is made up of 15 amino acids. V gave up 4 bases and J gave up 3 bases, with 16 bases separating them. Germline CDR1 reads MDHEN; CDR2 reads SYDVKM. Here the CDR3 reads CASSSRGGGSYEQYF. CDR3 sequence (DNA): TGTGCCAGCAGTTCCCGCGGAGGGGGAAGCTACGAGCAGTACTTC.

This chain uses TRBV4-3 with TRBJ2-7, with D possibly TRBD2 on 5 matching bases. From germline, CDR1 is LGHNA and CDR2 YSLEER. V lost 0 bases and J 2 bases, leaving 11 bases between the germline ends. This CDR3 region has 15 residues. The CDR3 sequence: CASSQDALEAYEQYF. The CDR3 coding sequence is TGCGCCAGCAGCCAAGATGCCCTGGAGGCCTACGAGCAGTACTTC.

The chain uses TRBV30 and TRBJ1-5; 7 nucleotides match TRBD1. CDR3 length: 13 amino acids. J was trimmed by 4 bases and V by 5 bases; bases with no gene match: 5. Germline CDR1 and CDR2: GTSNPN and SVGIG (reference sequence). The CDR3 sequence is CAWAGTANQPQHF. The CDR3 DNA follows: TGTGCCTGGGCCGGGACAGCAAATCAGCCCCAGCATTTT.

This chain connects TRBV28 to TRBJ2-3, with D unresolved. V dropped 3 bases and J dropped 7 bases, with 14 bases sitting between them. Per germline, CDR1 MDHEN and CDR2 SYDVKM. The length of the CDR3 is 14 residues. The CDR3 is CASSLDLVLNTQYF. In DNA form, the CDR3 reads TGTGCCAGCAGTTTGGACCTAGTGCTGAATACGCAGTATTTT.

This chain joins TRBV28 and TRBJ2-7; 7 positions agree with TRBD1. The CDR3 loop spans 14 amino acids. The trim removed 8 bases at V and 0 bases at J, leaving 7 bases unmatched. CDR1 MDHEN and CDR2 SYDVKM come from the germline V gene. CDR3 nucleotide sequence: TGTGCCAGCGGGCAGACAGGGCTCTCCTACGAGCAGTACTTC. Protein product: CASGQTGLSYEQYF.

The chain has TRBV5-5 and TRBJ2-7; 12 positions agree with TRBD2. Trimming removed 2 bases from V and 1 base from J; junction bases left unmatched: 4. The CDR3 consists of 16 residues. The germline CDR1 and CDR2 sequences are SGHKS and YYEKEE (reference sequence). The CDR3, as DNA: TGTGCCAGCAGCTTACCGGGGACTAGCGGGTCCTACGAGCAGTACTTC. Its protein product is CASSLPGTSGSYEQYF.

The rearrangement uses TRBV29-1 and TRBJ2-3, with D hard to call. This CDR3 region has 12 residues. Per germline, CDR1 SQVTM and CDR2 ANQGSEA. V lost 4 bases and J 2 bases, leaving 7 bases between the germline ends. Here the CDR3 DNA reads TGCAGCGTTGGAGCTCTCACAGATACGCAGTATTTT. This translates into CSVGALTDTQYF.

J is TRBJ1-5 and V is TRBV19; no clear D. The CDR3 runs 14 residues. Trimming took 5 bases from V and 1 from J, leaving 9 bases between them. Germline V gives CDR1 LNHDA, CDR2 SQIVND (reference sequence). CDR3: CASSFRPSNQPQHF. The CDR3 DNA reads as TGTGCCAGTAGTTTCCGACCGAGCAATCAGCCCCAGCATTTT.

There are a few counts of this clone. This sequence joins TRBV10-3 and TRBJ2-7, with D possibly matching TRBD1 (7 bases). CDR1 is ENHRY and CDR2 is SYGVKD in the germline V gene. Trimming pared 2 bases from V and 2 bases from J, leaving 13 bases between. The CDR3 runs to 15 residues. The CDR3: CAISERQGGTYEQYF. The CDR3 nucleotides are TGTGCCATCAGTGAGAGGCAGGGGGGAACCTACGAGCAGTACTTC.

The V call is TRBV30, the J call TRBJ1-5; no clear D. Trimming took 0 bases from V and 4 from J, leaving 13 bases between them. Per the germline V gene, CDR1 is GTSNPN and CDR2 is SVGIG (reference sequence). The CDR3 length is 15 residues. CDR3 sequence (DNA): TGTGCCTGGAGTGTTTCCGGGGTGAGGAATCAGCCCCAGCATTTT. This encodes CAWSVSGVRNQPQHF.

This chain uses TRBV7-8 with TRBJ2-7; D remains ambiguous. CDR1 is SGHVS and CDR2 is FQNEAQ in the germline V gene. The CDR3 totals 14 residues. Trimming pared 5 bases from V and 2 bases from J, leaving 13 bases between. The CDR3 here is CASSPQDGTYEQYF. In nucleotides, the CDR3 is TGTGCCAGCAGCCCGCAGGACGGCACCTACGAGCAGTACTTC. The variable domain in full, with the rest retrieved from reference TRBV7-8 and TRBJ2-7, is GAGVSQSPRYKVAKRGQDVALRCDPISGHVSLFWYQQALGQGPEFLTYFQNEAQLDKSGLPSDRFFAERPEGSVSTLKIQRTQQEDSAVYLCASSPQDGTYEQYFGPGTRLTVT.

The chain joins TRBV1 to TRBJ1-5; TRBD1 is the table's D call, not checked against the DNA. TRBV1 is marked as a pseudogene. The CDR3 loop spans 13 amino acids. The CDR3 is CTSRTGVNQPQHF. The CDR3 DNA follows: TGCACCAGCAGGACAGGGGTCAATCAGCCCCAGCATTTT.

The rearrangement links TRBV15 to TRBJ1-3; D remains unclear. CDR1 is LNHNV, CDR2 YYDKDF, per germline (reference sequence). V was pared by 2 bases and J by 0 bases, with 5 bases between. The CDR3 consists of 14 residues. The CDR3 here is CATSRQFSGNTIYF. CDR3 sequence (DNA): TGTGCCACCAGCAGACAGTTCTCTGGAAACACCATATATTTT.

CDR3 coding DNA: TGTGCCAGCAGCTTAAGACAGGGGGGGGATCAGCCCCAGCATTTT. The encoded protein is CASSLRQGGDQPQHF. V gene TRBV7-6 combines with J gene TRBJ1-5, with 9 nucleotides matching TRBD1. Unmatched junction bases numbered 4, after V lost 2 bases and J lost 5 bases. CDR1 is SGHVS and CDR2 is FNYEAQ in the germline V gene. The CDR3 runs to 15 residues. Filled out from reference TRBV7-6 and TRBJ1-5, the complete variable domain reads GAGVSQSPRYKVTKRGQDVALRCDPISGHVSLYWYRQALGQGPEFLTYFNYEAQQDKSGLPNDRFSAERPEGSISTLTIQRTEQRDSAMYRCASSLRQGGDQPQHFGDGTRLSIL.

The CDR3 loop is CASSQNVGVTYYGYTF. The CDR3 bases are TGCGCCAGCAGCCAAAATGTGGGGGTAACTTACTATGGCTACACCTTC. V is TRBV4-3 and J is TRBJ1-2, with a possible D match to TRBD1 (5 bases). CDR1 LGHNA and CDR2 YSLEER come from the germline V gene. V lost 2 bases, J lost 3 bases, and 16 bases lay in between. The CDR3 totals 16 residues.